What follows are 19 T cell receptor beta chains derived from one specimen sequenced in a study of blood T cell repertoires in COVID-19. Only in-frame clones appear in the TCRdb table, and some are missing; sequencing was by immunoSEQ multiplex PCR. The sample shows hundreds of thousands of clones, more than 75% of them seen only once. Sequencing was done on a sample of PBMCs or T cells enriched from blood (not recorded which). These TCRs come from a woman in her 50s who had recovered from COVID-19.

The rearrangement joins TRBV6-5 to TRBJ2-1; 7 bases match TRBD1. CDR1 and CDR2 (germline): MNHEY, SVGAGI. The V segment lost 2 bases and the J segment 6 bases; nucleotides outside the gene matches: 4. This CDR3 comprises 14 residues. CDR3 nucleotide sequence: TGTGCCAGCAGTTACGGTCGGACAGGCAATGAGCAGTTCTTC. It yields the protein CASSYGRTGNEQFF.

The rearrangement uses TRBV18 and TRBJ2-7; 9 positions match TRBD2. Germline assignment: CDR1 KGHSH and CDR2 LQKENI. J lost 7 bases, V lost 1 base, and 8 bases had no gene match. This CDR3 has 15 residues. The CDR3 DNA reads as TGTGCCAGCTCACCACGACCTAGCGGGGACCTTGAGCAGTACTTC. It translates to CASSPRPSGDLEQYF.

This clone appeared once. The rearrangement joins TRBV6-6 to TRBJ1-2, with D tentatively TRBD1 (6 bases). The length of the CDR3 is 12 residues. V was trimmed by 7 bases and J by 5 bases, leaving 11 bases between them. Germline V gene sequence: CDR1 MNHNY, CDR2 SVGAGI (reference sequence). CDR3 DNA: TGTGCCAGCACCCCGAGGGGGTATGGCTACACCTTC. Translating gives CASTPRGYGYTF.

The chain carries TRBV2 and TRBJ2-7; 11 bases line up with TRBD1. V trimming: 5 bases; J trimming: 6 bases; junction bases outside the gene matches: 12. Germline assignment: CDR1 SNHLY and CDR2 FYNNEI. The CDR3 is 16 residues long. CDR3 in amino acids: CASSRPGQGVRIEQYF. CDR3 in DNA: TGTGCCAGCAGTAGGCCGGGACAGGGGGTCCGGATCGAGCAGTACTTC.

The chain carries TRBV9 and TRBJ2-1; D unresolved. The germline V gene encodes CDR1 SGDLS and CDR2 YYNGEE. V lost 0 bases, J lost 3 bases, and 10 bases lay in between. This CDR3 contains 15 residues. This CDR3 reads CASSVDGLSYNEQFF. The CDR3, as DNA: TGTGCCAGCAGCGTAGATGGGCTAAGCTACAATGAGCAGTTCTTC.

This clone was seen more than once but under ten times. The chain combines TRBV12-3 or TRBV12-4 with TRBJ2-5; no firm D call. The CDR3 sequence is 13 residues long. The V gene lost 6 bases and the J gene lost 4 bases, with 12 bases spanning the gap. In DNA, the CDR3 is TGTGCCAGCAGCGCCAGAATGTTAGAGACCCAGTACTTC. This translates into CASSARMLETQYF.

This chain connects TRBV7-8 to TRBJ1-1, with D unresolved. V was clipped by 3 bases and J by 1 base, with 9 bases between them. The CDR3 covers 14 residues. The germline V gene has CDR1 SGHVS and CDR2 FQNEAQ. DNA of the CDR3: TGTGCCAGCAGCTTTCGCAGACAGAACACTGAAGCTTTCTTT. Residues: CASSFRRQNTEAFF.

The chain combines TRBV6-4 with TRBJ2-3, with D possibly matching TRBD1 (8 bases). V dropped 6 bases and J dropped 0 bases, with 19 bases sitting between them. Germline CDR1 and CDR2: MRHNA and SNTAGT. The CDR3 covers 17 residues. The CDR3 sequence is CASRRETGVASTDTQYF. The CDR3 bases are TGTGCCAGCAGGCGGGAGACAGGGGTAGCTAGCACAGATACGCAGTATTTT.

The genes are TRBV9 and TRBJ2-3; 9 bases align to TRBD2. The V gene end was trimmed by 3 bases and the J gene end by 0 bases; junction bases not matched to a gene: 5. This CDR3 has 16 amino acids. Germline assignment: CDR1 SGDLS and CDR2 YYNGEE. CDR3 region: CASSASGTKSTDTQYF. The CDR3 DNA reads TGTGCCAGCAGCGCTAGCGGGACAAAAAGCACAGATACGCAGTATTTT. Full variable domain (remainder filled in from reference TRBV9 and TRBJ2-3): DSGVTQTPKHLITATGQRVTLRCSPRSGDLSVYWYQQSLDQGLQFLIQYYNGEERAKGNILERFSAQQFPDLHSELNLSSLELGDSALYFCASSASGTKSTDTQYFGPGTRLTVL.

The chain employs TRBV19 and TRBJ1-6; D ambiguous. Germline assignment: CDR1 LNHDA and CDR2 SQIVND (reference sequence). The CDR3 loop spans 14 amino acids. Trimming stripped 4 bases from V and 9 bases from J, with 13 bases between. The CDR3 DNA sequence: TGTGCCAGTAGTACAACTTCTGTGCCTTCACCCCTCCACTTT. Its translation: CASSTTSVPSPLHF.

The chain combines TRBV5-6 with TRBJ1-2; no clear D. CDR1 SGHDT and CDR2 YYEEEE come from the germline V gene. V lost 4 bases and J 8 bases, leaving 12 bases between the germline ends. The CDR3 totals 12 residues. The CDR3 here is CASSADNWGYTF. In nucleotides, the CDR3 is TGTGCCAGCAGCGCAGACAATTGGGGCTACACCTTC.

The chain carries TRBV27 and TRBJ1-2; possible D gene TRBD1, 6 bases. This CDR3 is built from 13 residues. V was cut by 6 bases and J by 4 bases, with 12 bases left in between. CDR1 and CDR2 from the germline V gene are MNHEY and SMNVEV (reference sequence). The CDR3 DNA is TGTGCCAGCAGGCAAACAGGGTCCTATGGCTACACCTTC. This encodes CASRQTGSYGYTF.

The chain has TRBV11-3 and TRBJ1-4; D gene ambiguous. Between the trimmed V and J ends, which lost 3 bases and 0 bases, there was a span of 5 bases. Germline V gene lookup returns CDR1 SGHNT and CDR2 YENEEA. The length of the CDR3 is 14 residues. The CDR3, as DNA: TGTGCCAGCAGCTTTCTACCAACTAATGAAAAACTGTTTTTT. This sequence encodes CASSFLPTNEKLFF.

CDR3 amino acids: CASSSMETQYF. As DNA, the CDR3 is TGTGCCAGCAGCTCTATGGAGACCCAGTACTTC. The V and J genes are TRBV7-9 and TRBJ2-5; D remains ambiguous. The V end was cut by 4 bases, the J end by 5 bases, with 5 bases between. Germline V gene lookup returns CDR1 SEHNR and CDR2 FQNEAQ (reference sequence). This CDR3 contains 11 residues.

This clone has just one count. The rearrangement uses TRBV7-8 and TRBJ2-2; a weak D match, TRBD2 (6 bases). V was trimmed by 3 bases and J by 1 base, leaving 12 bases between them. The CDR3 has 16 amino acids. Germline-derived CDR1 and CDR2 are SGHVS and FQNEAQ. CDR3 bases: TGTGCCAGCAGCTTCCTGGCGGGGCAGAACACCGGGGAGCTGTTTTTT. Encoded protein: CASSFLAGQNTGELFF.

The genes are TRBV27 and TRBJ1-6; TRBD1 is a possible D gene (5 bases). The CDR3 loop spans 12 amino acids. V was shortened by 6 bases and J by 5 bases, with 5 bases between the two germline ends. CDR1 is MNHEY, CDR2 SMNVEV, per germline (reference sequence). The CDR3 here is CASSRDNSPLHF. As DNA, the CDR3 is TGTGCCAGCAGCAGGGATAATTCACCCCTCCACTTT.

The chain joins TRBV4-2 to TRBJ2-5; tentatively, D is TRBD1 (7 bases). The CDR3 is made up of 17 amino acids. Germline loops: CDR1 LGHNA, CDR2 YNFKEQ. Trimming took 2 bases from V and 5 from J, leaving 21 bases between them. CDR3 nucleotides: TGTGCCAGCAGCCAATATCCCCCCATAGCAGGGGGGGAGACCCAGTACTTC. It encodes CASSQYPPIAGGETQYF.

The CDR3 DNA is TGTGCCAGCAGCTACAGGGCCCAAGATACGCAGTATTTT. Amino acids: CASSYRAQDTQYF. This chain joins TRBV7-6 and TRBJ2-3; the D gene is possibly TRBD1 (6 bases). The CDR3 runs 13 residues. Germline V CDR1 and CDR2: SGHVS, FNYEAQ. Trimming took 4 bases from V and 5 from J, leaving 10 bases between them.

V is TRBV9 and J is TRBJ2-1; D might be TRBD1 (6 bases). The CDR3 is 12 amino acids. Trimming shortened V by 5 bases and J by 7 bases, and 10 bases separated the two germline ends. CDR1 is SGDLS, CDR2 YYNGEE, per germline. CDR3 sequence: CASRGGSNEQFF. The CDR3 region has the DNA TGTGCCAGCAGAGGGGGTTCGAATGAGCAGTTCTTC.